Listed below are T cell receptor beta chains from one sample, sequenced in a study of OX40 agonist ivuxolimab in advanced cancers. The table came from immunoSEQ multiplex PCR; TCRdb's copy has only in-frame clones and leaves some out. The data hold some 18,000 clones, with about two thirds observed a single time. Sequenced here: CD4+ or CD8+ T cells sorted from blood, sampled in a trial of the OX40 agonist ivuxolimab. Source of these receptors: an adult with an advanced solid tumor such as melanoma, head and neck, liver or kidney cancer. The CDR3 runs from the conserved cysteine through the conserved F or W. A D gene is named only where the DNA matches it firmly. Clone size is not always given. Where it is, it says once, few, many or a class for expanded clones.

cdr3_aa cdr3_nt j_call clone_size d_call v_call
CASTDGASREQYF TGTGCCAGCACCGACGGGGCTAGTAGGGAGCAGTACTTC TRBJ2-7 - - TRBV25-1
CASSAGRTGELFF TGTGCCAGCAGCGCGGGTCGGACCGGGGAGCTGTTTTTT TRBJ2-2 - - TRBV9
CAISDERVAGGELFF TGTGCCATCAGTGATGAGCGGGTGGCCGGCGGGGAGCTGTTTTTT TRBJ2-2 once - TRBV10-3
CASSPEGTRSNQPQHF TGTGCCAGCTCCCCCGAAGGGACAAGGAGCAATCAGCCCCAGCATTTT TRBJ1-5 few - TRBV18
CASSSGTGKAEAFF TGTGCCAGCAGCTCGGGGACAGGGAAGGCTGAAGCTTTCTTT TRBJ1-1 - TRBD1 TRBV13
CASSKERDMGHEQYF TGTGCCAGCAGTAAGGAGCGGGATATGGGGCACGAGCAGTACTTC TRBJ2-7 - TRBD2 TRBV27
CASSQVQLNTEAFF TGTGCCAGCAGCCAAGTGCAGCTGAACACTGAAGCTTTCTTT TRBJ1-1 medium-sized - TRBV7-9
CASSIGQGSYEQYF TGTGCCAGCAGCATCGGACAGGGTTCCTACGAGCAGTACTTC TRBJ2-7 few TRBD1 TRBV5-4
CASSRGGDSYEQYF TGCGCCAGCAGTCGGGGAGGGGACTCCTACGAGCAGTACTTC TRBJ2-7 - TRBD2 TRBV23-1
CASSEAGLNYGYTF TGTGCCAGCAGTGAAGCGGGACTGAACTATGGCTACACCTTC TRBJ1-2 - - TRBV2
CASSLSSGSYNEQFF TGTGCCAGCAGCTTAAGTAGCGGTTCCTACAATGAGCAGTTCTTC TRBJ2-1 - - TRBV7-9
CASSPRTVLGSGNEQFF TGTGCCAGCAGCCCGCGGACAGTTCTAGGGTCAGGCAATGAGCAGTTCTTC TRBJ2-1 - - TRBV11-2
CASSPTERGEQFF TGTGCCAGCAGCCCGACAGAGAGGGGCGAGCAGTTCTTC TRBJ2-1 - - TRBV7-9
CASSFYTDTQYF TGTGCCAGCAGCTTCTACACAGATACGCAGTATTTT TRBJ2-3 few - TRBV11-3
CASSLATEAFF TGTGCCAGCAGCTTAGCCACTGAAGCTTTCTTT TRBJ1-1 - - TRBV2
CASSLDRASTEAFF TGTGCCAGCAGTTTAGACAGGGCAAGCACTGAAGCTTTCTTT TRBJ1-1 few TRBD1 TRBV27
CASSLVGLGDEQHF TGCGCCAGCAGCTTGGTTGGGCTTGGAGACGAGCAGCACTTC TRBJ2-7 - - TRBV5-1
CASSYTVNPYEQYF TGTGCCAGCAGCTATACAGTTAATCCCTACGAGCAGTACTTC TRBJ2-7 - - TRBV27
CASSAIAGSLFNEQFF TGTGCCAGCAGTGCTATAGCGGGGAGTTTATTCAATGAGCAGTTCTTC TRBJ2-1 - TRBD2 TRBV27
CASSLDFRGTAQAFF TGTGCCAGCAGCTTAGATTTCCGGGGGACCGCCCAAGCTTTCTTT TRBJ1-1 - - TRBV11-2
CASSYEGPPYGYTF TGTGCCAGCAGTTACGAGGGGCCACCTTATGGCTACACCTTC TRBJ1-2 few - TRBV6-6
CAWNPRAGELFF TGTGCCTGGAACCCCCGGGCCGGGGAGCTGTTTTTT TRBJ2-2 - - TRBV30
CASSIGQGALLGQYF TGTGCCAGTAGTATAGGGCAGGGGGCCCTCCTTGGGCAGTATTTT TRBJ2-3 few TRBD1 TRBV19
CASSSQYNYGYTF TGTGCCAGCAGTTCTCAATATAACTATGGCTACACCTTC TRBJ1-2 medium-sized - TRBV6-5
CASSFGGAHYEQYF TGTGCCAGCTCCTTCGGAGGGGCTCACTACGAGCAGTACTTC TRBJ2-7 - - TRBV7-6
CASSPEIRTGIVETQYF TGTGCCAGCAGCCCGGAAATACGGACAGGGATTGTGGAGACCCAGTACTTC TRBJ2-5 - TRBD1 TRBV14
CASSPEYQETQYF TGTGCCAGCAGCCCGGAGTACCAAGAGACCCAGTACTTC TRBJ2-5 - - TRBV5-6
CASSSDINYGYTF TGCGCCAGCAGCTCGGACATTAACTATGGCTACACCTTC TRBJ1-2 - - TRBV5-1
CASSRMNTEAFF TGTGCCAGCAGCCGAATGAACACTGAAGCTTTCTTT TRBJ1-1 - - TRBV14